This TCR beta chain was documented in a study of T cells in Graves' hyperthyroidism and ophthalmopathy. This clonotype came up many times. RNA transcripts yielded amplified TCR beta CDR3 regions. The primer set for the first-round RT-PCR of the TCR CDR3 was HTBI. TCRdb independently ran MiXCR on the multiplex PCR reads; one entry per CDR3 protein. The top ten hold 9.2% of the sample, which has about 360,000 distinct CDR3 sequences, under 15% seen once. The CDR3 runs to 11 residues. Per germline, CDR1 LGHDT and CDR2 YNNKEL (reference sequence). V was pared by 11 bases and J by 4 bases, with 11 bases between.

This clonotype was obtained from a woman under 30 with Graves' hyperthyroidism. What was sequenced was blood. The J gene is TRBJ1-1, the V gene TRBV3-1; possibly TRBD1 for D (6 bases). This chain's CDR3 is CASQGSTEAFF. CDR3 bases: TGTGCCTCGCAGGGGAGCACTGAAGCTTTCTTT.